These 11 T cell receptor beta chains came from one sample sequenced in a study of cytomegalovirus exposure and HLA in healthy donors. TCRdb's table, derived via immunoSEQ multiplex PCR, lists solely in-frame clones and lacks some. The repertoire holds more than 200,000 clones, with more than 75% as singletons. Specimen: PBMCs. The receptors originated from a man younger than 35 in good health and CMV-seropositive.

The J gene is TRBJ2-3, the V gene TRBV5-1, with a weak D call TRBD1 (6 bases). Trimming shortened V by 4 bases and J by 4 bases, and 16 bases separated the two germline ends. The CDR3 length is 15 residues. The germline gives CDR1 SGHRS, CDR2 YFSETQ. The DNA for the CDR3 is TGCGCCAGCAGCAAGTGGACAGCGGCGGCAGATACGCAGTATTTT. This encodes CASSKWTAAADTQYF.

The genes are TRBV7-9 and TRBJ1-1; D uncertain. V lost 5 bases and J lost 6, with 13 bases in between. The CDR3 spans 13 residues. Germline values: CDR1 SEHNR, CDR2 FQNEAQ (reference sequence). The CDR3 here is CASSRTRDAEAFF. The CDR3 nucleotides are TGTGCCAGCAGCCGAACCCGGGATGCTGAAGCTTTCTTT.

This rearrangement joins TRBV19 to TRBJ2-2, with 8 nucleotides matching TRBD2. The V and J ends lost 5 bases and 7 bases, in that order; junction bases with no gene match: 9. This CDR3 spans 15 amino acids. Germline values: CDR1 LNHDA, CDR2 SQIVND (reference sequence). The CDR3 DNA reads as TGTGCCAGTAGTCCTGGGACTAGAGGTATCGGGGAGCTGTTTTTT. This encodes CASSPGTRGIGELFF.

The genes are TRBV7-2 and TRBJ2-7; tentatively, D is TRBD1 (6 bases). Looked up from germline, CDR1 is SGHTA and CDR2 is FQGNSA. There are 14 residues in the CDR3. V lost 1 base, J lost 2 bases, and 9 bases lay in between. CDR3 in DNA: TGTGCCAGCAGCTTAGAAACAGGGCCCTACGAGCAGTACTTC. Translation: CASSLETGPYEQYF.

The gene calls are TRBV6-4 and TRBJ1-2; tentatively, D is TRBD1 (5 bases). The CDR3 covers 18 residues. The germline V and J ends were trimmed by 5 bases and 2 bases, with 24 bases remaining between them. Germline assignment: CDR1 MRHNA and CDR2 SNTAGT. The CDR3 bases are TGTGCCAGCAGTCGGGGGTTAATGGGACCAGGACCAAACTATGGCTACACCTTC. Encoded protein: CASSRGLMGPGPNYGYTF.

This clone showed up just once. This chain joins TRBV2 and TRBJ2-1; D remains unclear. Deletions cut 5 bases from V and 6 bases from J, with 11 bases between. Germline CDR1 is SNHLY and CDR2 is FYNNEI. This CDR3 contains 13 residues. CDR3 sequence: CASSPDWANEQFF. Here the CDR3 DNA reads TGTGCCAGCAGTCCTGACTGGGCCAATGAGCAGTTCTTC.

This chain joins TRBV10-3 and TRBJ1-5, with a possible D match to TRBD1 (6 bases). The germline V and J ends were trimmed by 8 bases and 5 bases, with 16 bases remaining between them. The CDR3 contains 14 residues. Germline CDR1 is ENHRY and CDR2 is SYGVKD. The CDR3 loop is CAIGTGAEDQPQHF. CDR3 coding DNA: TGTGCCATCGGCACGGGGGCGGAGGATCAGCCCCAGCATTTT.

The chain couples TRBV18 to TRBJ2-7; D unresolved. This CDR3 has 16 residues. V lost 1 base and J 6 bases, leaving 19 bases between the germline ends. Germline CDR1 KGHSH, CDR2 LQKENI. CDR3 loop: CASSPRMGKASAEQYF. In DNA, the CDR3 is TGTGCCAGCTCACCACGAATGGGTAAGGCGAGCGCCGAGCAGTACTTC.

The chain employs TRBV29-1 and TRBJ1-3; no clear D. Trimming left V 7 bases short and J 1 base short, with 11 bases between. The germline CDR1 and CDR2 sequences are SQVTM and ANQGSEA. CDR3 size: 13 residues. In DNA, the CDR3 is TGCAGCGCTGCGGCGGGATCTGGAAACACCATATATTTT. It yields the protein CSAAAGSGNTIYF.

The count of this clone is one. The chain has TRBV5-4 and TRBJ2-1, with D possibly TRBD2 on 5 matching bases. V lost 2 bases and J 12 bases, leaving 15 bases between the germline ends. The CDR3 runs to 13 residues. From germline, CDR1 is SGHNT and CDR2 YYREEE (reference sequence). DNA of the CDR3: TGTGCCAGCAGCTTACCCGGGGAAGAAGGGCAGTTCTTC. It yields the protein CASSLPGEEGQFF. The whole variable domain, remainder taken from reference TRBV5-4 and TRBJ2-1, is ETGVTQSPTHLIKTRGQQVTLRCSSQSGHNTVSWYQQALGQGPQFIFQYYREEENGRGNFPPRFSGLQFPNYSSELNVNALELDDSALYLCASSLPGEEGQFFGPGTRLTVL.

The chain joins TRBV13 to TRBJ2-5, with D perhaps being TRBD1 or TRBD2 (5 bases each). CDR3 length: 14 amino acids. Germline V gives CDR1 PRHDT, CDR2 FYEKMQ (reference sequence). Trimming took 5 bases from V and 5 from J, leaving 15 bases between them. The CDR3 nucleotides read TGTGCCAGCAGCCGGGGACGTAATGGCGAGACCCAGTACTTC. Encoded protein: CASSRGRNGETQYF.